This is a list of T cell receptor beta chains from one sample in a study of control samples from healthy donors and cancer patients. Here immunoSEQ multiplex PCR was the method, and the copy in TCRdb shows in-frame clones only, minus some. The sample has 130,000 or so clones, more than 80% seen once; the top ten hold 2% to 3%. Material: blood. The receptors shown here come from a man aged 35 to 55 in good health. The CDR3 runs from the conserved cysteine through the conserved F or W. D genes are given only for firm matches. Clone size, where shown, is once, few, many, or a class for clones that have expanded.

V gene	clone size	J gene	D gene	CDR3 DNA	CDR3 protein
TRBV10-3	-	TRBJ2-2	-	TGTGCCATCAGTCGAGATTCTGCGGGAGGGGAGCTGTTTTTT	CAISRDSAGGELFF
TRBV5-1	-	TRBJ2-1	TRBD2	TGCGCCAGCAGCTTGCGGCTAGCGGGGGGCGTCGGGCAGTTCTTC	CASSLRLAGGVGQFF
TRBV9	-	TRBJ1-2	-	TGTGCCAGCAGCCCGACGTTTGGAGGGCCGGTTAACTATGGCTACACCTTC	CASSPTFGGPVNYGYTF
TRBV9	-	TRBJ1-2	-	TGTGCCAGCAGCGATCGCGGGGGGAACTATGGCTACACCTTC	CASSDRGGNYGYTF
TRBV13	-	TRBJ2-1	TRBD2	TGTGCCAGCAGCCAACCGGGAGGGGATAATGAGCAGTTCTTC	CASSQPGGDNEQFF
TRBV27	-	TRBJ2-4	-	TGTGCCAGCAGTGAGATTCCCGTAGCCAAAAACATTCAGTACTTC	CASSEIPVAKNIQYF
TRBV15	once	TRBJ1-1	-	TGTGCCACCAGCAGACCCCCGAACACTGAAGCTTTCTTT	CATSRPPNTEAFF
TRBV2	once	TRBJ1-4	-	TGTGCCAGCAGCCCCGACAGGATTAATGAAAAACTGTTTTTT	CASSPDRINEKLFF
TRBV2	-	TRBJ2-4	-	TGTGCCAGCAGTGTTGAGTCCGGGGAAAACATTCAGTACTTC	CASSVESGENIQYF
TRBV5-1	-	TRBJ2-5	-	TGCGCCAGCAGCAACGGGGGAGCCAGGTCAGCCGAGACCCAGTACTTC	CASSNGGARSAETQYF
TRBV29-1	-	TRBJ2-5	-	TGCAGCGTCAGTGACAGGGTCGGGGGAGAGACCCAGTACTTC	CSVSDRVGGETQYF
TRBV11-1	-	TRBJ1-6	-	TGTGCCAGCAGCTTTAACGTGGGTTCACCCCTCCACTTT	CASSFNVGSPLHF
TRBV5-1	-	TRBJ2-2	-	TGCGCCAGCAGCTTGATCCCCGGGGCTGCGAACACCGGGGAGCTGTTTTTT	CASSLIPGAANTGELFF
TRBV5-4	-	TRBJ2-7	-	TGTGCCAGCAGTTCGAACAGGGACTCCCACGAGCAGTACTTC	CASSSNRDSHEQYF
TRBV3-1/TRBV3-2	-	TRBJ2-5	-	TGTGCCAGCAGCCAAGAACTGTCTCGGGTCCAAGAGACCCAGTACTTC	CASSQELSRVQETQYF
TRBV19	-	TRBJ1-1	-	TGTGCCAGTAGTAGACCTGGGGAAGCTTTCTTT	CASSRPGEAFF
TRBV9	-	TRBJ1-5	-	TGTGCCAGCAGCGCGGGTCCGGGTCAGCCCCAGCATTTT	CASSAGPGQPQHF
TRBV27	-	TRBJ2-3	-	TGTGCCAGCAGTTTATTCCAGCCAGCCACAGATACGCAGTATTTT	CASSLFQPATDTQYF
TRBV29-1	-	TRBJ2-1	-	TGCAGCGTTGAAGAGGGGCGCGGGGAGGCGAGGGAGCAGTTCTTC	CSVEEGRGEAREQFF
TRBV9	-	TRBJ2-1	-	TGTGCCAGCGGGGGGCTACTCTACAATGAGCAGTTCTTC	CASGGLLYNEQFF
TRBV11-3	-	TRBJ1-6	TRBD1	TGTGCCAGCAGCTTAGGACAGGGTAATCCCCTCCACTTT	CASSLGQGNPLHF
TRBV27	-	TRBJ1-6	-	TGTGCCAGCAGTTACGTGAATAATTCACCCCTCCACTTT	CASSYVNNSPLHF
TRBV11-2	-	TRBJ2-5	TRBD1	TGTGCCAGCAGCCCGCGCCCGGGACAGGGGGGACAAGAGACCCAGTACTTC	CASSPRPGQGGQETQYF
TRBV5-6	-	TRBJ2-5	-	TGTGCCAGCAGCTTGACAGGTGGAGTTTTCCAGTACTTC	CASSLTGGVFQYF
TRBV18	-	TRBJ1-3	-	TGTGCCAGCTCACCTACCGACGGTGCCTCTGGAAACACCATATATTTT	CASSPTDGASGNTIYF
TRBV7-3	-	TRBJ2-3	TRBD2	TGTGCCAGCAGCTCCGGACTAGCGGGCCGCACAGATACGCAGTATTTT	CASSSGLAGRTDTQYF
TRBV7-8	-	TRBJ1-1	-	TGTGCCAGCAGCTTTTCGGGGGAGCCCGAAGCTTTCTTT	CASSFSGEPEAFF
TRBV7-8	-	TRBJ1-2	TRBD1	TGTGCCAGCAGCTTAGCGGGGAACAGGGGCTATGGCTACACCTTC	CASSLAGNRGYGYTF
TRBV6-1	once	TRBJ2-1	TRBD2	TGTGCCAGCAGTGAAGCAGCGGGAGGGCTTGGATCCTACAATGAGCAGTTCTTC	CASSEAAGGLGSYNEQFF
TRBV9	-	TRBJ2-1	-	TGTGCCAGCAGCGTAGATGACTACCCGAACAATGAGCAGTTCTTC	CASSVDDYPNNEQFF
TRBV7-3	-	TRBJ2-1	-	TGTGCCAGCAGCTTAAGTGGGATAGCGGCATACAATGAGCAGTTCTTC	CASSLSGIAAYNEQFF
TRBV5-1	-	TRBJ2-2	-	TGCGCCAGCAGCTTGTTTACCGGGGAGCTGTTTTTT	CASSLFTGELFF
TRBV18	-	TRBJ2-7	TRBD2	TGTGCCAGCTCACCACCAGGGAGGGGTTTGGGGCAGTACTTC	CASSPPGRGLGQYF
TRBV11-2	-	TRBJ2-5	-	TGTGCCAGCAGCTCAACTACGACGAGTGGGACCCAGTACTTC	CASSSTTTSGTQYF
TRBV6-5	-	TRBJ2-2	TRBD1	TGTGCCAGCAGGTCGGGACAGGTGGACGGGGAGCTGTTTTTT	CASRSGQVDGELFF
TRBV18	once	TRBJ1-1	TRBD1	TGTGCCAGCTCACCAATGACAGGGGAGGGAACTGAAGCTTTCTTT	CASSPMTGEGTEAFF
TRBV5-6	-	TRBJ2-2	-	TGTGCCAGCACCGGAGCTCCGAACACCGGGGAGCTGTTTTTT	CASTGAPNTGELFF
TRBV6-5	-	TRBJ1-4	-	TGTGCCAGCAGCCCCCCGGGCCTAAATCGGAAAAAACTGTTTTTT	CASSPPGLNRKKLFF
TRBV28	-	TRBJ2-3	-	TGTGCCAGCACTAGCACAGATACGCAGTATTTT	CASTSTDTQYF
TRBV4-1	-	TRBJ2-6	TRBD1	TGCGCCAGCAGCCAGCCTGGGACAGCTGGGGCCAACGTCCTGACTTTC	CASSQPGTAGANVLTF
TRBV28	-	TRBJ1-1	TRBD1	TGTGCCAGCAGTCCAACCTCAAGTGACAGGGAAAAGGTTTTCTTT	CASSPTSSDREKVFF